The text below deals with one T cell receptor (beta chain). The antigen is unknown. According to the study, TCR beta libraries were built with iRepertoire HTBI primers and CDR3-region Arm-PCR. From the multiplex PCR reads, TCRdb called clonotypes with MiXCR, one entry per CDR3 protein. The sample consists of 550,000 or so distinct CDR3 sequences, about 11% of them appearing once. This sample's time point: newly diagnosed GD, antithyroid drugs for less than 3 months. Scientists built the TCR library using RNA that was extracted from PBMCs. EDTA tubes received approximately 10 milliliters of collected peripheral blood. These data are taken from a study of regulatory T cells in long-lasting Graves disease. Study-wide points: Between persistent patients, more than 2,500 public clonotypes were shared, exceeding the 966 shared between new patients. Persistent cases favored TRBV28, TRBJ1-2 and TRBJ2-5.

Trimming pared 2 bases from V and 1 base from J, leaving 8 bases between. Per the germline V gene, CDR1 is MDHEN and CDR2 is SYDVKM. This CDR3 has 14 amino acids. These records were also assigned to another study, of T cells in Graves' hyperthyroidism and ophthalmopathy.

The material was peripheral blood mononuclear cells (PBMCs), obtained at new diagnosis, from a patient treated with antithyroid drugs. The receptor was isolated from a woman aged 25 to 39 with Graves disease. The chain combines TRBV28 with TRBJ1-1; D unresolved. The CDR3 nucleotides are TGTGCCAGCAGTTTAAGTAACAGGAACACTGAAGCTTTCTTT. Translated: CASSLSNRNTEAFF. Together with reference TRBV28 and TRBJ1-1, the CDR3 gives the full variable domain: DVKVTQSSRYLVKRTGEKVFLECVQDMDHENMFWYRQDPGLGLRLIYFSYDVKMKEKGDIPEGYSVSREKKERFSLILESASTNQTSMYLCASSLSNRNTEAFFGQGTRLTVV.